Below, 4 T cell receptor beta chains from the same sample are listed, as sequenced in a study of T-cell reconstitution after alpha-beta-depleted transplantation in children. Unique molecular identifiers were used in preparing the TCRbeta library. TCRdb reprocessed the PCR reads via MiXCR and lists one record per CDR3 protein. Among some 200,000 distinct CDR3 sequences listed, about 6.8% were seen once. The sequenced sample was PBMCs from the stem cell graft donor, obtained from the stem cell graft. Every receptor here comes from a human donor who donated a stem cell graft to a child with Wiskott-Aldrich syndrome.

This clonotype has more than one count but fewer than ten. V and J are TRBV2 and TRBJ2-2, with 12 bases fitting TRBD2. Unmatched junction bases numbered 5, after V lost 5 bases and J lost 7 bases. This CDR3 contains 15 residues. Germline lookup yields CDR1 SNHLY and CDR2 FYNNEI. Here the CDR3 reads CASSPTSGSGGELFF. The DNA of the CDR3 is TGTGCCAGCAGTCCGACTAGCGGGAGTGGCGGGGAGCTGTTTTTT.

This clonotype occurred many times. The rearrangement joins TRBV5-5 to TRBJ1-2; no clear D. V was trimmed by 0 bases and J by 8 bases, leaving 17 bases between them. Germline-derived CDR1 and CDR2 are SGHKS and YYEKEE (reference sequence). The CDR3 is 15 residues long. CDR3 sequence reads: CASSLEPRPLGGYTF. The CDR3 DNA sequence: TGTGCCAGCAGCTTGGAGCCCAGGCCTCTTGGGGGCTACACCTTC.

This clonotype was counted at least ten times. The J gene is TRBJ1-5, the V gene TRBV28; possibly TRBD1 for D (5 bases). Looked up from germline, CDR1 is MDHEN and CDR2 is SYDVKM. The CDR3 loop spans 15 amino acids. Trimming cost V 1 base and J 5 bases, with 12 bases left between them. As DNA, the CDR3 is TGTGCCAGCAGTTTATTTAGTACAGGTGATCAGCCCCAGCATTTT. This encodes CASSLFSTGDQPQHF.

The sample holds many counts of this clonotype. The CDR3 reads CASSLPQTYEQYF. The CDR3 DNA reads as TGTGCCAGCAGTTTACCCCAAACCTACGAGCAGTACTTC. The chain uses TRBV12-3 or TRBV12-4 and TRBJ2-7; no definite D call. Trimming took off 2 bases at V and 2 bases at J, with 7 bases between the two ends. The CDR3 contains 13 residues.